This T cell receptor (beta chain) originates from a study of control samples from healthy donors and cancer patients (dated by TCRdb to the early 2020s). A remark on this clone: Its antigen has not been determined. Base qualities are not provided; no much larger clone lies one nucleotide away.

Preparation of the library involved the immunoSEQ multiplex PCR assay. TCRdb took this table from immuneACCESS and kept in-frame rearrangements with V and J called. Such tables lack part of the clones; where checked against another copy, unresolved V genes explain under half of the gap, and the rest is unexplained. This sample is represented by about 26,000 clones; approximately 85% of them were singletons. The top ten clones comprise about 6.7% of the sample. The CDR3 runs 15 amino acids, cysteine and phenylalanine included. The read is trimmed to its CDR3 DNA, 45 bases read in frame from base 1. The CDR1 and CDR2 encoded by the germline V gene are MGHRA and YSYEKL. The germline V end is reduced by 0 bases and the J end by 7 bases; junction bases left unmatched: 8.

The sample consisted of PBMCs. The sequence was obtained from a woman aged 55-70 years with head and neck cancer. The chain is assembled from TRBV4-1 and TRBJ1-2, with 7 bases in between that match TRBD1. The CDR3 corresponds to CASSQEGQSHFGYTF. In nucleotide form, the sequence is TGCGCCAGCAGCCAAGAGGGACAGAGCCATTTTGGCTACACCTTC.